Listed below are T cell receptor beta chains from one sample, sequenced in a study of OX40 agonist ivuxolimab in advanced cancers. Assay used: immunoSEQ multiplex PCR; TCRdb lists only in-frame clones, some missing. The profile covers approximately 27,000 clones, with around three quarters appearing a single time and around 16% taken by the ten largest. Specimen: CD4+ or CD8+ T cells sorted from blood, collected in a trial of the OX40 agonist ivuxolimab. These receptors were collected from an adult with an advanced solid tumor such as melanoma, head and neck, liver or kidney cancer. CDR3s include the opening cysteine and the closing phenylalanine or tryptophan. A D gene is named only where the DNA matches it firmly. Only some rows state a clone size, as once, few, many or a class for expanded clones.

NA	TRBV7-2	TRBJ1-5	TRBD1	CASSWTGGSNQPQHF	TGTGCCAGCAGCTGGACAGGGGGCAGTAATCAGCCCCAGCATTTT
NA	TRBV5-4	TRBJ2-1	TRBD2	CASSQTSGGSNEQFF	TGTGCCAGCAGCCAGACTAGCGGGGGGAGCAATGAGCAGTTCTTC
once	TRBV27	TRBJ1-1	TRBD1	CASSLGQLEFF	TGTGCCAGCAGTTTGGGACAGTTAGAGTTCTTT
NA	TRBV15	TRBJ1-3	NA	CATSRDRVVGGNTIYF	TGTGCCACCAGCAGAGATCGGGTTGTTGGGGGAAACACCATATATTTT
few	TRBV7-8	TRBJ1-1	TRBD1	CASSNRGESNTEAFF	TGTGCCAGCAGCAACAGGGGGGAATCGAACACTGAAGCTTTCTTT
NA	TRBV9	TRBJ1-5	NA	CASSADINQPQHF	TGTGCCAGCAGCGCCGATATCAATCAGCCCCAGCATTTT
few	TRBV6-5	TRBJ2-6	NA	CASSPSEGANVLTF	TGTGCCAGCAGTCCCTCTGAGGGGGCCAACGTCCTGACTTTC
NA	TRBV6-5	TRBJ1-2	NA	CASSYQPDLYGYTF	TGTGCCAGCAGTTACCAGCCGGATCTCTATGGCTACACCTTC
NA	TRBV4-2	TRBJ2-7	NA	CASSQDVANEQYF	TGTGCCAGCAGCCAAGATGTCGCCAACGAGCAGTACTTC
NA	TRBV7-8	TRBJ2-3	TRBD1	CASATGTGNTDTQYF	TGTGCCAGCGCGACCGGGACAGGGAACACAGATACGCAGTATTTT
NA	TRBV6-5	TRBJ2-7	NA	CASSYQGYEQYF	TGTGCCAGCAGTTACCAGGGCTACGAGCAGTACTTC
few	TRBV28	TRBJ1-6	TRBD1	CASSPPTGQNSPLHF	TGTGCCAGCAGTCCCCCGACAGGGCAAAATTCACCCCTCCACTTT
NA	TRBV7-2	TRBJ2-5	TRBD1	CASSLLLTGGEETQYF	TGTGCCAGCAGCTTACTCTTGACAGGGGGAGAAGAGACCCAGTACTTC
once	TRBV14	TRBJ1-3	NA	CASSQFGRGSGNTIYF	TGTGCCAGCAGCCAATTCGGCAGGGGCTCTGGAAACACCATATATTTT
NA	TRBV6-6	TRBJ2-2	NA	CASSPPTVYTGELFF	TGTGCCAGCAGCCCCCCGACGGTTTACACCGGGGAGCTGTTTTTT
NA	TRBV4-2	TRBJ1-4	NA	CASSQGSGSFATNEKLFF	TGTGCCAGCAGCCAAGGATCGGGTTCCTTCGCAACTAATGAAAAACTGTTTTTT
NA	TRBV28	TRBJ2-1	TRBD1	CASSLPQGQVEFF	TGTGCCAGCAGTTTGCCCCAGGGACAGGTTGAGTTCTTC
NA	TRBV23-1	TRBJ2-6	TRBD1	CASGMTGGISGANVLTF	TGCGCCAGCGGAATGACAGGGGGTATCTCTGGGGCCAACGTCCTGACTTTC
NA	TRBV28	TRBJ2-3	TRBD2	CASSFGLAGNTDTQYF	TGTGCCAGCAGTTTCGGACTAGCGGGGAACACAGATACGCAGTATTTT
NA	TRBV14	TRBJ1-2	NA	CASRPKKLTLFYGYTF	TGTGCCAGCAGACCCAAAAAACTGACCCTATTCTATGGCTACACCTTC
NA	TRBV6-4	TRBJ2-3	NA	CASSEEGRRDTQYF	TGTGCCAGCAGTGAGGAGGGCCGAAGAGATACGCAGTATTTT
once	TRBV19	TRBJ1-2	NA	CASSSQGSRGGYTF	TGTGCCAGTAGTTCACAGGGATCGCGAGGTGGCTACACCTTC
NA	TRBV27	TRBJ2-7	TRBD1	CASSLLGTASYEQYF	TGTGCCAGCAGTTTACTGGGGACAGCCTCCTACGAGCAGTACTTC
NA	TRBV4-1	TRBJ2-6	TRBD2	CASSRVGSGGLSGANVLTF	TGCGCCAGCAGCCGAGTGGGGAGCGGGGGGCTCTCTGGGGCCAACGTCCTGACTTTC
NA	TRBV30	TRBJ2-1	NA	CAWSLQGDDQFF	TGTGCCTGGAGTTTACAGGGCGACGATCAGTTCTTC
NA	TRBV15	TRBJ1-2	TRBD1	CATSRSTGASYGYTF	TGTGCCACCAGCAGATCCACAGGGGCGAGTTATGGCTACACCTTC
NA	TRBV7-9	TRBJ2-7	NA	CASSPRTRYEQYF	TGTGCCAGCAGCCCCCGGACGCGCTACGAGCAGTACTTC
NA	TRBV7-9	TRBJ2-5	NA	CASSSVIQETQYF	TGTGCCAGCAGCTCCGTCATCCAAGAGACCCAGTACTTC
NA	TRBV6-5	TRBJ2-7	TRBD1	CASPEPGTGTYEQYF	TGTGCCAGCCCTGAACCCGGGACAGGAACCTACGAGCAGTACTTC
NA	TRBV6-5	TRBJ2-3	NA	CASSPANTDTQYF	TGTGCCAGCAGCCCGGCCAACACAGATACGCAGTATTTT
NA	TRBV11-3	TRBJ1-1	TRBD1	CASSFGQGARAFF	TGTGCCAGCAGCTTCGGACAGGGGGCGCGAGCTTTCTTT
once	TRBV29-1	TRBJ2-2	NA	CSVLRNTGELFF	TGCAGCGTCCTCAGGAATACCGGGGAGCTGTTTTTT
NA	TRBV30	TRBJ1-1	NA	CAWSQGLEAFF	TGTGCCTGGAGTCAGGGGCTGGAAGCTTTCTTT
NA	TRBV5-1	TRBJ2-1	NA	CASSPWVVTYNEQFF	TGTGCCAGCAGCCCCTGGGTAGTTACTTACAATGAGCAGTTCTTC
few	TRBV19	TRBJ1-3	NA	CASSVQSSGNTIYF	TGTGCCAGTAGTGTACAGTCATCTGGAAACACCATATATTTT
NA	TRBV7-9	TRBJ2-1	TRBD2	CASSLGVSGGPFGYNEQFF	TGTGCCAGCAGCTTAGGGGTTAGCGGGGGCCCCTTTGGATACAATGAGCAGTTCTTC
few	TRBV28	TRBJ1-2	NA	CASCCLGGGYTF	TGTGCCAGCTGCTGCTTGGGGGGTGGCTACACCTTC
NA	TRBV9	TRBJ1-5	NA	CASSVDQANQPQHF	TGTGCCAGCAGCGTAGATCAGGCCAATCAGCCCCAGCATTTT
NA	TRBV18	TRBJ2-2	NA	CASSPDRLNTGELFF	TGTGCCAGCTCGCCCGACAGGCTCAACACCGGGGAGCTGTTTTTT
NA	TRBV19	TRBJ1-5	TRBD1	CASSPRGQGSQNQPQHF	TGTGCCAGTAGTCCCCGGGGACAGGGTTCCCAGAATCAGCCCCAGCATTTT
once	TRBV4-1	TRBJ2-2	TRBD2	CASSQEGTSGGAITGELFF	TGCGCCAGCAGCCAAGAGGGGACTAGCGGGGGGGCCATCACCGGGGAGCTGTTTTTT
NA	TRBV7-2	TRBJ1-3	TRBD1	CASSKQQGASGNTIYF	TGTGCCAGCAGCAAACAACAGGGGGCATCTGGAAACACCATATATTTT
NA	TRBV5-1	TRBJ2-7	NA	CASSLSGRGVIEQYF	TGCGCCAGCAGCTTGAGTGGGCGGGGTGTTATCGAGCAGTACTTC
NA	TRBV15	TRBJ2-4	TRBD2	CATSRGPGGVAKNIQYF	TGTGCCACCAGCAGAGGCCCCGGGGGGGTAGCCAAAAACATTCAGTACTTC
once	TRBV11-3	TRBJ2-3	TRBD1	CASSLGQGLDTQYF	TGTGCCAGCAGCTTGGGACAGGGTTTGGATACGCAGTATTTT
NA	TRBV5-4	TRBJ2-7	NA	CASSDQGVGVLSEQYF	TGTGCCAGCAGCGACCAGGGAGTGGGAGTCTTGAGCGAGCAGTACTTC
NA	TRBV2	TRBJ1-1	TRBD1	CASMGNQGAEAFF	TGTGCCAGCATGGGTAACCAGGGGGCTGAAGCTTTCTTT
few	TRBV30	TRBJ1-6	NA	CAWSAGSHSPLHF	TGTGCCTGGAGTGCGGGTTCCCATTCACCCCTCCACTTT
NA	TRBV5-1	TRBJ1-3	NA	CASSLPTRDGNTIYF	TGCGCCAGCAGCTTGCCGACGAGGGACGGAAACACCATATATTTT
once	TRBV10-3	TRBJ1-4	NA	CAISDPPRAGKLFF	TGTGCCATCAGTGACCCTCCAAGGGCCGGAAAACTGTTTTTT
NA	TRBV5-1	TRBJ2-2	NA	CASSVTVLTGELFF	TGCGCCAGCAGCGTGACAGTACTTACCGGGGAGCTGTTTTTT
NA	TRBV5-1	TRBJ2-7	NA	CASSLANRNYEQYF	TGCGCCAGCAGCTTGGCCAACAGAAACTACGAGCAGTACTTC
NA	TRBV5-1	TRBJ2-7	TRBD1	CASSLEGAGQYF	TGCGCCAGCAGCTTGGAGGGGGCTGGGCAGTACTTC
NA	TRBV2	TRBJ2-7	NA	CASSEGGYEQYF	TGTGCCAGCAGTGAAGGAGGCTACGAGCAGTACTTC